A selection of T cell receptor beta chains follows, all from one sample in a study of identical twins. TCRdb re-called the 5' RACE reads through MiXCR, storing one row per CDR3 protein. This table has 350,000 to 600,000 distinct CDR3 sequences, approximately 15% appearing once. The sample also formed part of further work on yellow fever vaccine responses in identical twins.

Sequences were obtained from CD4+ T cells sorted from blood. The receptors were sampled from a woman aged 18-35 years in good health. Each CDR3 is given with its conserved first and last residue. A D gene is named only where the DNA matches it firmly. Size is omitted from some rows. Given values are once, few, many or a class for expanded clones.

TRBV7-6	TRBD2	TRBJ2-7	.	CASSLQRGLAGGRNSYEQYF	TGTGCCAGCAGCCTTCAGCGGGGGCTAGCGGGAGGCCGAAACTCCTACGAGCAGTACTTC
TRBV18	TRBD1	TRBJ2-1	few	CASSPPGDRGGNEQFF	TGTGCCAGCTCACCACCGGGGGACAGGGGTGGGAATGAGCAGTTCTTC
TRBV28	.	TRBJ2-5	.	CASSPPRFQETQYF	TGTGCCAGCAGTCCTCCACGGTTCCAAGAGACCCAGTACTTC
TRBV10-3	TRBD1	TRBJ2-7	few	CAIRTDRVSYEQYF	TGTGCCATCAGGACAGACAGGGTGAGCTACGAGCAGTACTTC
TRBV7-2	TRBD2	TRBJ2-2	.	CASSLATSGYTGELFF	TGTGCCAGCAGCTTGGCGACTAGCGGGTACACCGGGGAGCTGTTTTTT
TRBV12-3/TRBV12-4	.	TRBJ2-7	.	CASSLNRESEQYF	TGTGCCAGCAGTTTAAACAGGGAATCCGAGCAGTACTTC
TRBV12-3/TRBV12-4	TRBD1	TRBJ1-1	few	CASSFGAGTGDTEAFF	TGTGCCAGCAGTTTTGGAGCCGGGACAGGGGACACTGAAGCTTTCTTT
TRBV4-1	TRBD1	TRBJ2-1	few	CASSHPGQGSYNEQFF	TGCGCCAGCAGCCATCCGGGACAGGGCTCCTACAATGAGCAGTTCTTC
TRBV9	TRBD1	TRBJ2-6	.	CASSEIQGALGANVLTF	TGTGCCAGCAGCGAGATACAGGGGGCGCTTGGGGCCAACGTCCTGACTTTC
TRBV20-1	.	TRBJ2-5	.	CSAPRGPGRETQYF	TGCAGTGCTCCCCGAGGGCCGGGGAGGGAGACCCAGTACTTC
TRBV20-1	TRBD1	TRBJ1-5	few	CSATTGGNQPQHF	TGCAGTGCGACTACAGGGGGCAATCAGCCCCAGCATTTT
TRBV18	.	TRBJ2-1	.	CASSNRISSYNEQFF	TGTGCCAGCTCAAACCGAATTAGCTCCTACAATGAGCAGTTCTTC
TRBV5-1	.	TRBJ2-6	few	CASSLAMGASSGANVLTF	TGCGCCAGCAGCTTGGCCATGGGGGCGAGCTCTGGGGCCAACGTCCTGACTTTC
TRBV5-4	TRBD2	TRBJ2-2	.	CASSSNSGSYTGELFF	TGTGCCAGCAGCTCAAATAGCGGGAGTTACACCGGGGAGCTGTTTTTT
TRBV12-3/TRBV12-4	TRBD2	TRBJ2-3	many	CASSQLAGLSTDTQYF	TGTGCCAGCAGTCAGCTAGCGGGGTTAAGCACAGATACGCAGTATTTT
TRBV20-1	.	TRBJ2-1	many	CSASPSSRRDEQFF	TGCAGTGCTTCCCCATCCTCGCGAAGGGATGAGCAGTTCTTC
TRBV5-6	TRBD1	TRBJ1-1	.	CASSSTGDYTEAFF	TGTGCCAGCAGCTCGACAGGGGATTACACTGAAGCTTTCTTT
TRBV20-1	TRBD1	TRBJ1-2	few	CSARDRSGGFGYTF	TGCAGTGCTAGAGATAGGTCAGGGGGCTTTGGCTACACCTTC
TRBV5-1	.	TRBJ2-5	many	CASSLGLQGQETQYF	TGCGCCAGCAGCTTGGGTCTACAGGGACAAGAGACCCAGTACTTC
TRBV28	TRBD2	TRBJ2-7	.	CASSLYLTSGNNEQYF	TGTGCCAGCAGCCTCTATTTGACTAGCGGGAACAACGAGCAGTACTTC
TRBV29-1	.	TRBJ2-5	.	CSVDRGAGETQYF	TGCAGCGTTGATCGGGGGGCGGGTGAGACCCAGTACTTC
TRBV6-2/TRBV6-3	.	TRBJ2-6	.	CASSYGAGTLSGANVLTF	TGTGCCAGCAGTTATGGCGCAGGGACCCTCTCTGGGGCCAACGTCCTGACTTTC
TRBV7-9	.	TRBJ2-2	.	CASSGYPGTRGPELFF	TGTGCCAGCAGCGGGTACCCAGGGACTCGAGGCCCGGAGCTGTTTTTT
TRBV5-4	TRBD1	TRBJ2-6	.	CASRSQGASGANVLTF	TGTGCCAGCAGATCCCAGGGGGCCTCTGGGGCCAACGTCCTGACTTTC
TRBV4-3	.	TRBJ2-6	few	CASSVRLVDIGAGANVLTF	TGCGCCAGCAGCGTGCGACTTGTTGATATAGGAGCTGGGGCCAACGTCCTGACTTTC
TRBV7-3	TRBD1	TRBJ2-3	.	CASSSSGQAPMRTDTQYF	TGTGCCAGCAGCTCATCGGGACAGGCCCCTATGAGGACAGATACGCAGTATTTT
TRBV12-3/TRBV12-4	.	TRBJ2-2	.	CASRQEGGTGELFF	TGTGCCAGTCGCCAGGAGGGCGGGACCGGGGAGCTGTTTTTT
TRBV11-3	.	TRBJ2-2	once	CASSLVNRMEDTGELFF	TGTGCCAGCAGCTTAGTAAACAGGATGGAAGACACCGGGGAGCTGTTTTTT
TRBV20-1	TRBD1	TRBJ2-1	.	CSASAPRGTGAGNEQFF	TGCAGTGCTAGCGCCCCTCGAGGCACAGGGGCGGGCAATGAGCAGTTCTTC
TRBV28	TRBD2	TRBJ2-1	.	CAALSGAFKEQFF	TGTGCCGCATTAAGCGGGGCTTTTAAGGAGCAGTTCTTC
TRBV27	.	TRBJ2-7	few	CASSLARPIYEQYF	TGTGCCAGCAGTTTGGCTCGGCCGATCTACGAGCAGTACTTC
TRBV10-3	.	TRBJ1-5	.	CAISVDLGALNQPQHF	TGTGCCATCAGTGTTGATTTGGGGGCTCTCAATCAGCCCCAGCATTTT
TRBV5-1	.	TRBJ2-7	many	CASSSRQGGYEQYF	TGCGCCAGCAGCTCGAGACAGGGAGGTTACGAGCAGTACTTC
TRBV3-1	TRBD1	TRBJ2-7	.	CASSSRTGELHLAYEQYF	TGTGCCAGCAGCTCCCGGACAGGGGAGCTCCACTTGGCCTACGAGCAGTACTTC
TRBV20-1	.	TRBJ2-3	few	CSARENTDTQYF	TGCAGTGCTAGAGAAAACACAGATACGCAGTATTTT
TRBV5-1	.	TRBJ2-7	few	CASSLGDAYEQYF	TGCGCCAGCAGCTTAGGGGACGCCTACGAGCAGTACTTC
TRBV3-1	TRBD2	TRBJ2-2	.	CASSQSQGLATGELFF	TGTGCCAGCAGCCAAAGTCAGGGACTAGCTACCGGGGAGCTGTTTTTT
TRBV20-1	.	TRBJ1-1	few	CSARRPPTEAFF	TGCAGTGCCAGGAGACCACCCACTGAAGCTTTCTTT
TRBV6-5	TRBD1	TRBJ2-7	.	CATGTAHEQYF	TGTGCCACAGGGACAGCCCACGAGCAGTACTTC
TRBV12-3/TRBV12-4	.	TRBJ2-7	many	CASSLARVEQYF	TGTGCCAGCAGTTTAGCTCGGGTTGAGCAGTACTTC
TRBV29-1	.	TRBJ2-7	.	CSVELTGSSYEQYF	TGCAGCGTTGAACTTACAGGGAGCTCCTACGAGCAGTACTTC
TRBV7-2	.	TRBJ2-3	.	CASSEQGSDTQYF	TGTGCCAGCAGCGAGCAGGGTTCAGATACGCAGTATTTT
TRBV11-2	.	TRBJ2-1	few	CASSSVGTVAHNEQFF	TGTGCCAGCAGCTCCGTTGGAACTGTTGCCCACAATGAGCAGTTCTTC
TRBV4-2	TRBD2	TRBJ2-1	.	CASSQQTSGGHNEQFF	TGTGCCAGCAGCCAGCAGACTAGCGGGGGCCACAATGAGCAGTTCTTC
TRBV12-5	.	TRBJ2-1	many	CASGSRDSSGQFF	TGTGCTAGTGGTTCGAGAGACAGCTCCGGGCAGTTCTTC
TRBV28	.	TRBJ2-7	few	CASSAHGPSSYEQYF	TGTGCCAGCAGTGCCCACGGCCCAAGCTCCTACGAGCAGTACTTC
TRBV6-5	TRBD2	TRBJ2-1	.	CASSILAGGPSNEQFF	TGTGCCAGCAGTATACTAGCGGGGGGGCCCAGTAATGAGCAGTTCTTC
TRBV5-1	TRBD2	TRBJ2-3	.	CASSPSGLAGVLDTQYF	TGCGCCAGCAGCCCGTCAGGGTTAGCGGGAGTGTTAGATACGCAGTATTTT
TRBV11-2	.	TRBJ2-5	few	CASSFQGWNQETQYF	TGTGCCAGCAGCTTCCAGGGGTGGAACCAAGAGACCCAGTACTTC
TRBV7-2	TRBD1	TRBJ2-5	few	CASSFPGTGDETQYF	TGTGCCAGCAGCTTCCCCGGGACAGGGGATGAGACCCAGTACTTC
TRBV18	TRBD2	TRBJ2-1	.	CASSSPAGGYNEQFF	TGTGCCAGCTCGTCGCCAGCGGGGGGATACAATGAGCAGTTCTTC
TRBV6-5	.	TRBJ1-2	.	CASSYSEGSYGYTF	TGTGCCAGCAGTTACTCTGAGGGGAGCTATGGCTACACCTTC
TRBV27	.	TRBJ2-7	.	CASRWGSSYEQYF	TGTGCCAGCAGGTGGGGCAGCTCCTACGAGCAGTACTTC
TRBV18	.	TRBJ2-7	few	CASSLEIIGYEQYF	TGTGCCAGCTCACTCGAGATTATCGGGTACGAGCAGTACTTC
TRBV7-2	.	TRBJ2-2	.	CASSFLGVAGELFF	TGTGCCAGCAGCTTCCTAGGAGTAGCCGGGGAGCTGTTTTTT
TRBV12-3/TRBV12-4	TRBD2	TRBJ2-1	few	CASSTSGSHPGGEQFF	TGTGCCAGCAGCACTAGCGGGAGCCATCCTGGGGGTGAGCAGTTCTTC
TRBV24-1	.	TRBJ1-4	.	CATSDPLATNEKLFF	TGTGCCACCAGTGATCCACTTGCAACTAATGAAAAACTGTTTTTT
TRBV6-1	.	TRBJ2-3	few	CASRGTYDTTDTQYF	TGTGCCAGCCGAGGGACTTATGATACCACAGATACGCAGTATTTT
TRBV20-1	TRBD1	TRBJ2-1	few	CSADTGQGADEQFF	TGCAGTGCTGATACGGGACAGGGGGCCGATGAGCAGTTCTTC
TRBV15	.	TRBJ2-1	.	CATSRDAISQFF	TGTGCCACCAGCAGAGATGCTATTTCGCAGTTCTTC